This entry features one TCR beta chain sequence. What it binds is unknown. Regarding time point: neoterminal ileum biopsy at postoperative endoscopy, about 6 months after surgery. This record comes from a study of T cell repertoires in ileal Crohn's disease. Study at large: Thiopurines (under 12) or anti-TNF agents (approximately 20) were given postoperatively to about half. The M6 sample came from neoterminal ileum during colonoscopy after surgery.

Profiling relied on immunoSEQ multiplex PCR, and the TCRdb table lists in-frame clones only, not all of them. The sample shows some 11,000 clones, roughly 78% of them seen only once. Regarding the study as a whole: Sorted CD8 T cells held more high-frequency clones than CD4. Active smokers at surgery had more clonal expansions than non-smokers.

This CDR3 spans 13 amino acids. Germline loops: CDR1 SNHLY, CDR2 FYNNEI. V lost 6 bases and J lost 5; bases outside the gene matches: 5. The rearrangement links TRBV2 to TRBJ2-5; 8 bases align to TRBD2. This TCR derives from an adult with Crohn's disease. The sequenced sample consisted of ileal tissue. This CDR3 is CASSGGGLETQYF. The CDR3 DNA is TGTGCCAGCAGCGGGGGGGGATTGGAGACCCAGTACTTC.